Listed below are T cell receptor beta chains from one sample, sequenced in a study of blood T cell repertoires in COVID-19. Clones were read by immunoSEQ multiplex PCR, and TCRdb kept only the in-frame ones, dropping some. This sample has about 200,000 clones; around four fifths occur once, and the top ten carry about 12%. The sample consisted of PBMCs or T cells enriched from blood (not recorded which). All receptors come from a man aged 35 to 55 who had recovered from COVID-19. Both conserved end residues are part of each CDR3. A D gene is named only where the DNA matches it firmly. Expanded clones are given a class, and other clones once, few, many or no size at all.

CDR3 DNA	CDR3 protein	J gene	V gene	D gene	clone size
TGTGCCAGTAGTATCCTAGCGGGGGGCGGCGAGCAGTACTTC	CASSILAGGGEQYF	TRBJ2-7	TRBV19	TRBD2	NA
TGCGCCAGCAGCTCCCAGCCCACTAGCGGAGGGGAGAATGAGCAGTTCTTC	CASSSQPTSGGENEQFF	TRBJ2-1	TRBV5-1	TRBD2	NA
TGTGCCAGCAGCCCCGCACGGAATGAGCAGTTCTTC	CASSPARNEQFF	TRBJ2-1	TRBV12-3/TRBV12-4	NA	NA
TGTGCCAGCAGCCTCCGACTCGGTGAGGCTGAAGCTTTCTTT	CASSLRLGEAEAFF	TRBJ1-1	TRBV11-2	NA	NA
TGTGCCAGTAGTGGCTCCAGGCCACCTAACTATGGCTACACCTTC	CASSGSRPPNYGYTF	TRBJ1-2	TRBV19	NA	NA
TGTGCCAGCAGTCCCCCAGATAATCGCTATGGCTACACCTTC	CASSPPDNRYGYTF	TRBJ1-2	TRBV28	NA	NA
TGTGCCAGCAGTTTGGCGACTAGCGGGAGAACAGATACGCAGTATTTT	CASSLATSGRTDTQYF	TRBJ2-3	TRBV28	TRBD2	NA
TGTGCCAGCAGCTTCCCCGGGACTTTCAACACCGGGGAGCTGTTTTTT	CASSFPGTFNTGELFF	TRBJ2-2	TRBV11-2	NA	few
TGTGCCAGCAGCTTAGGCGAGGAACAAGAGACCCAGTACTTC	CASSLGEEQETQYF	TRBJ2-5	TRBV13	NA	NA
TGTGCCAGCTCACCAGGGACACCTACCGGGGAGCTGTTTTTT	CASSPGTPTGELFF	TRBJ2-2	TRBV18	NA	once
TGTGCCAGCAGCGTAGCTATCGCTAGCGGGACCATCTCCTACGAGCAGTACTTC	CASSVAIASGTISYEQYF	TRBJ2-7	TRBV9	TRBD2	few
TGTGCCAGCAGCCCGTCGGGAGGGTCGGTTCGTGGCTACACCTTC	CASSPSGGSVRGYTF	TRBJ1-2	TRBV5-8	NA	NA
TGCAGCTTCCGACTAGCGGGAGGTAACGAGCAGTACTTC	CSFRLAGGNEQYF	TRBJ2-7	TRBV29-1	TRBD2	NA
TGTGCCACCAGCCTAATGGGTCGCGCGGGTGGCTATGGCTACACCTTC	CATSLMGRAGGYGYTF	TRBJ1-2	TRBV15	NA	NA
TGCAGCGTTGAACGCAGGGGGCAAGAGACCCAGTACTTC	CSVERRGQETQYF	TRBJ2-5	TRBV29-1	TRBD1	NA
TGTGCCAGCAGTACTCGAATGGACAACGAGCAGTACTTC	CASSTRMDNEQYF	TRBJ2-7	TRBV27	NA	NA
TGTGCCAGCAGCCAAGATAGGGCAGGGGACAACACCGGGGAGCTGTTTTTT	CASSQDRAGDNTGELFF	TRBJ2-2	TRBV14	NA	NA
TGTGCCAGCAGTTTCGGCGGGAGGACTGGGGAGACCCAGTACTTC	CASSFGGRTGETQYF	TRBJ2-5	TRBV6-5	TRBD2	NA
TGTGCCAGCTCCTGGAGACGGCCTGAGTACAATGAGCAGTTCTTC	CASSWRRPEYNEQFF	TRBJ2-1	TRBV27	NA	once
TGTGCCAGCAGTTTAAAGGACAGGGTGAACACTGAAGCTTTCTTT	CASSLKDRVNTEAFF	TRBJ1-1	TRBV27	TRBD1	NA
TGCGCCAGCAGCTCTGGACAGGATTTGTTATATGGCTACACCTTC	CASSSGQDLLYGYTF	TRBJ1-2	TRBV5-1	TRBD1	NA
TGCGCCAGCAGCCAAGAGGAGGAACAGGGCTACAATGAGCAGTTCTTC	CASSQEEEQGYNEQFF	TRBJ2-1	TRBV4-3	NA	NA
TGTGCCAGCAGTTTAAGCGGGACAGGGGGCCACTATGGCTACACCTTC	CASSLSGTGGHYGYTF	TRBJ1-2	TRBV28	TRBD1	NA
TGTGCCAGCAGCATAGTTCAGGGGCCGTATCAGCCCCAGCATTTT	CASSIVQGPYQPQHF	TRBJ1-5	TRBV6-5	NA	NA
TGTGCCAGCAGCTCGCCGGGACAGGGCGTCTATGGCTACACCTTC	CASSSPGQGVYGYTF	TRBJ1-2	TRBV7-3	TRBD1	NA
TGCAGCGGGGAGAGGACTAGCGGCGAGACCCAGTACTTC	CSGERTSGETQYF	TRBJ2-5	TRBV29-1	TRBD2	NA
TGTGCCAGCAGCTTTAACAGGGGTGGCCTCTATGGCTACACCTTC	CASSFNRGGLYGYTF	TRBJ1-2	TRBV7-2	TRBD1	NA
TGTGCCAGCTCACCACCGAGGGATTTGGCCTATGGCTACACCTTC	CASSPPRDLAYGYTF	TRBJ1-2	TRBV18	NA	NA
TGTGCCAGCAGTGAATTAGCTGGTGGGGCCAACGTCCTGACTTTC	CASSELAGGANVLTF	TRBJ2-6	TRBV2	NA	NA
TGTGCCAGCAGCCAAGCACCTAGCGTTGGTGTAGATACGCAGTATTTT	CASSQAPSVGVDTQYF	TRBJ2-3	TRBV3-1/TRBV3-2	NA	NA
TGTGCCAGCGCATGGGGCAACGCTCAGCCCCAGCATTTT	CASAWGNAQPQHF	TRBJ1-5	TRBV7-2	NA	NA
TGTGCCAGCAGGGTACCGGGACTGAGGAATCAGCCCCAGCATTTT	CASRVPGLRNQPQHF	TRBJ1-5	TRBV6-4	NA	NA
TGTGCCAGCAGCTTGGTGGCGGGAGAGGATGAGCAGTTCTTC	CASSLVAGEDEQFF	TRBJ2-1	TRBV11-3	TRBD2	NA
TGTGCCAGCAGTGCTGGGACTAGCGGGAGCTACGAGCAGTACTTC	CASSAGTSGSYEQYF	TRBJ2-7	TRBV28	TRBD2	few
TGTGCCAGCATTGGGGGGATAGGGAATCAGCCCCAGCATTTT	CASIGGIGNQPQHF	TRBJ1-5	TRBV28	NA	NA
TGTGCCAGCAGCTCGACAGGACTTGGCACTGAAGCTTTCTTT	CASSSTGLGTEAFF	TRBJ1-1	TRBV7-9	NA	NA
TGTGCCAGCAGCCTAACGGCGGGGGTCTGGCCTAGTGGCTACACCTTC	CASSLTAGVWPSGYTF	TRBJ1-2	TRBV16	NA	NA
TGTGCCAGCAGGCCCGGGACAGGGGGCTCCGAAGCTTTCTTT	CASRPGTGGSEAFF	TRBJ1-1	TRBV6-5	TRBD1	NA
TGTGCCAGCAGTTTTCAGGGGAACACTGAAGCTTTCTTT	CASSFQGNTEAFF	TRBJ1-1	TRBV2	NA	once
TGTGCCAGCAGTTACCGAGGGATGAACACCGGGGAGCTGTTTTTT	CASSYRGMNTGELFF	TRBJ2-2	TRBV6-5	NA	NA
TGTGCCAGTAGTAGCGGAGAATGGCAGCCCCAGCATTTT	CASSSGEWQPQHF	TRBJ1-5	TRBV19	NA	NA
TGTGCTAGTGGCAAGGGACTAGCGGGAGTAGATACGCAGTATTTT	CASGKGLAGVDTQYF	TRBJ2-3	TRBV12-5	TRBD2	NA
TGTGCCAGCAGTGAATTTCCCCCAAAAGTGAGGAACGAGCAGTACTTC	CASSEFPPKVRNEQYF	TRBJ2-7	TRBV25-1	NA	NA
TGTGCCAGCAGTTACAGCGACAAAAACATTCAGTACTTC	CASSYSDKNIQYF	TRBJ2-4	TRBV6-5	NA	NA
TGTGCCAGCCCGAGGGGGGGGGTCCATCAGCCCCAGCATTTT	CASPRGGVHQPQHF	TRBJ1-5	TRBV2	NA	NA
TGTGCCAGCAGTTACTCGACAGGGGGTTACGAGCAGTACTTC	CASSYSTGGYEQYF	TRBJ2-7	TRBV6-2/TRBV6-3	TRBD1	once
TGTGCCAGCAGCCAAAGGGGACTAGCGGGAGGGCAGGAGCAGTTCTTC	CASSQRGLAGGQEQFF	TRBJ2-1	TRBV14	TRBD2	NA
TGTGCCAGCAGCTCGACTATAGCGGGAGCGGGGTACAATGAGCAGTTCTTC	CASSSTIAGAGYNEQFF	TRBJ2-1	TRBV7-2	TRBD2	NA
TGCAGCGTCCCCGGGACAGGATATGAAAAACTGTTTTTT	CSVPGTGYEKLFF	TRBJ1-4	TRBV29-1	TRBD1	NA
TGCGCCAGCAGCCAAGATAGCCCCACGGCAGGGAGGCACGAGCAGTACTTC	CASSQDSPTAGRHEQYF	TRBJ2-7	TRBV4-1	NA	NA